The 28 T cell receptor beta chains in this list originate from one sample, sequenced in a study of T cells in Graves' hyperthyroidism and ophthalmopathy. Amplification of TCR beta CDR3 regions was performed using RNA transcripts as template. Researchers ran a first-round RT-PCR on the TCR CDR3 using the HTBI primer set. From the multiplex PCR reads, TCRdb called clonotypes with MiXCR, one entry per CDR3 protein. The sample lists about 400,000 distinct CDR3 sequences, just under 25% occurring once. Sequencing input: blood. These receptors were obtained from a man aged 50 to 60 with Graves' hyperthyroidism.

The table lists this clonotype with a count of one. The gene calls are TRBV5-1 and TRBJ2-1; 11 bases line up with TRBD2. The germline CDR1 and CDR2 sequences are SGHRS and YFSETQ. After removal of 0 bases from V and 0 bases from J, the junction contained 2 bases not matched to a gene. The CDR3 totals 17 residues. This chain's CDR3 is CASSLAGTSGSYNEQFF. The CDR3 DNA sequence: TGCGCCAGCAGCTTGGCCGGGACTAGCGGCTCCTACAATGAGCAGTTCTTC.

The sample holds a few counts of this clonotype. The genes are TRBV6-5 and TRBJ2-3; 8 positions match TRBD2. V trimming: 2 bases; J trimming: 1 base; junction bases outside the gene matches: 5. The germline V gene has CDR1 MNHEY and CDR2 SVGAGI. The CDR3 length is 16 residues. The CDR3 DNA is TGTGCCAGCAGTTACCGCGGGGGGAGAGGCACAGATACGCAGTATTTT. This encodes CASSYRGGRGTDTQYF.

This clonotype was observed a handful of times. The J gene is TRBJ2-7, the V gene TRBV5-1; TRBD2 matches 10 bases. V shed 7 bases, J shed 4 bases, and the junction held 11 bases outside the gene matches. Per the germline V gene, CDR1 is SGHRS and CDR2 is YFSETQ. This CDR3 has 15 amino acids. This CDR3 reads CASRTDTSGVYEQYF. DNA for the CDR3: TGCGCCAGCCGAACGGACACTAGCGGGGTATACGAGCAGTACTTC. Together with reference TRBV5-1 and TRBJ2-7, the CDR3 gives the full variable domain: KAGVTQTPRYLIKTRGQQVTLSCSPISGHRSVSWYQQTPGQGLQFLFEYFSETQRNKGNFPGRFSGRQFSNSRSEMNVSTLELGDSALYLCASRTDTSGVYEQYFGPGTRLTVT.

This clonotype was seen a handful of times. The chain links TRBV6-2 or TRBV6-3 to TRBJ2-1, with 11 bases identical to TRBD2. J gave up 5 bases and V 5 bases, and 11 bases lay outside the gene matches. The CDR3 is 17 amino acids. The V gene's germline CDR1 is MNHEY and CDR2 SVGEGT. The CDR3 nucleotides read TGTGCCAGCAGTAAGCCGGCGGGACTAGCGGAAAACAATGAGCAGTTCTTC. Encoded protein: CASSKPAGLAENNEQFF.

This clonotype has ten or more counts. The rearrangement uses TRBV7-8 and TRBJ2-5, with unresolved D. The CDR3 extends over 14 amino acids. Germline V CDR1 and CDR2: SGHVS, FQNEAQ. V was pared by 5 bases and J by 5 bases, with 15 bases between. Here the CDR3 reads CASSLRWARETQYF. The DNA of the CDR3 is TGTGCCAGCAGCCTTCGTTGGGCTCGGGAGACCCAGTACTTC.

The chain couples TRBV12-3 or TRBV12-4 to TRBJ2-5; D tentatively reads TRBD1 or TRBD2 (7 bases each). V lost 7 bases and J 5 bases, leaving 11 bases between the germline ends. The CDR3 totals 12 residues. The CDR3 DNA reads as TGTGCCAGCAATCAGGGGGGGGAGACCCAGTACTTC. This codes for CASNQGGETQYF.

This clonotype was seen a few times. J is TRBJ2-3 and V is TRBV19; 11 bases are a match to TRBD2. The germline gives CDR1 LNHDA, CDR2 SQIVND (reference sequence). The length of the CDR3 is 17 residues. V was clipped by 5 bases and J by 1 base; unmatched bases: 8. CDR3 DNA sequence: TGTGCCAGTAGTCCCCTTCCGGGACTAGCGGGCACAGATACGCAGTATTTT. The encoded protein is CASSPLPGLAGTDTQYF. The full variable domain, rest sourced from reference TRBV19 and TRBJ2-3, is DGGITQSPKYLFRKEGQNVTLSCEQNLNHDAMYWYRQDPGQGLRLIYYSQIVNDFQKGDIAEGYSVSREKKESFPLTVTSAQKNPTAFYLCASSPLPGLAGTDTQYFGPGTRLTVL.

CDR3: CASSVGAPTSGRGADTQYF. The DNA for the CDR3 is TGTGCCAGCAGCGTCGGGGCACCAACTAGCGGGAGGGGCGCAGATACGCAGTATTTT. The chain uses TRBV7-6 and TRBJ2-3, with 13 nucleotides matching TRBD2. The CDR3 is made up of 19 amino acids. V gave up 5 bases and J gave up 4 bases; unmatched junction bases: 15. Germline V lookup: CDR1 SGHVS, CDR2 FNYEAQ.

CDR3 in amino acids: CSAEMDRGLYQETQYF. The CDR3, as DNA: TGCAGCGCCGAGATGGACAGGGGGCTTTACCAAGAGACCCAGTACTTC. V usage is TRBV29-1 and J usage is TRBJ2-5; 11 bases are a match to TRBD1. From germline, CDR1 is SQVTM and CDR2 ANQGSEA. The CDR3 is 16 residues long. J gave up 0 bases and V 7 bases, and 10 bases lay outside the gene matches.

This clonotype was picked up a small number of times. The V gene is TRBV2, the J gene TRBJ1-1; D gene uncertain. Between the trimmed V and J ends, which lost 0 bases and 1 base, there was a span of 9 bases. CDR1 SNHLY and CDR2 FYNNEI come from the germline V gene. The length of the CDR3 is 15 residues. In DNA form, the CDR3 reads TGTGCCAGCAGTGAAGCCCAACACAGGAACACTGAAGCTTTCTTT. This gives the protein CASSEAQHRNTEAFF.

In this sample, this clonotype turned up many times. V gene TRBV7-2 combines with J gene TRBJ2-7; D is possibly TRBD1 or TRBD2 (5 bases each). The V end lost 4 bases, the J end lost 4 bases, and 23 bases lay between the germline ends. Looked up from germline, CDR1 is SGHTA and CDR2 is FQGNSA. The CDR3 length is 17 residues. The CDR3 bases are TGTGCCAGCAGCTCGGGGAAAGGTGTCAGGGTGTTTTACGAGCAGTACTTC. The encoded protein is CASSSGKGVRVFYEQYF.

The table lists this clonotype with a few counts. The CDR3 region is CASSLLGGGPAYQETQYF. CDR3 DNA: TGTGCCAGCAGCTTATTGGGGGGGGGGCCTGCGTACCAAGAGACCCAGTACTTC. J is TRBJ2-5 and V is TRBV7-8; D possibly corresponds to TRBD2 (7 bases). Germline V gene lookup returns CDR1 SGHVS and CDR2 FQNEAQ. The V and J ends lost 2 bases and 0 bases respectively, with 19 bases between them. The CDR3 consists of 18 residues.

The V gene is TRBV29-1, the J gene TRBJ1-1; TRBD1 is a possible D gene (6 bases). Per germline, CDR1 SQVTM and CDR2 ANQGSEA. Trimming pared 7 bases from V and 0 bases from J, leaving 21 bases between. This CDR3 has 16 amino acids. In nucleotides, the CDR3 is TGCAGCGCTAAGCAGGGGTTACGTTCCATGAACACTGAAGCTTTCTTT. Residues: CSAKQGLRSMNTEAFF.

This clonotype appeared a few times. J is TRBJ2-7 and V is TRBV27, with 10 bases lining up with TRBD2. This CDR3 is 14 amino acids long. The junction had 5 bases not matched to a gene; V was cut back by 5 bases and J by 4 bases. The germline V gene has CDR1 MNHEY and CDR2 SMNVEV (reference sequence). The DNA for the CDR3 is TGTGCCAGCAGTCCTATAGCGGGAGGATACGAGCAGTACTTC. It is translated as CASSPIAGGYEQYF.

The table lists this clonotype with a few counts. This chain links TRBV19 with TRBJ2-1; 7 bases align to TRBD2. CDR1 LNHDA and CDR2 SQIVND come from the germline V gene (reference sequence). Trimming cost V 3 bases and J 9 bases; bases outside gene matches: 8. The CDR3 spans 14 residues. Here the CDR3 DNA reads TGTGCCAGTAGTATCGGTCTAGCGGCCGGTGAGCAGTTCTTC. It is translated as CASSIGLAAGEQFF.

This clonotype was observed a handful of times. The chain uses TRBV14 and TRBJ2-1, with TRBD1 as a possible D gene (6 bases). This CDR3 is 14 amino acids long. Germline lookup yields CDR1 SGHDN and CDR2 FVKESK. The V and J ends lost 4 bases and 2 bases respectively, with 9 bases between them. The CDR3 spells CASSRTGPYNEQFF. CDR3 DNA sequence: TGTGCCAGCAGCCGTACAGGGCCCTACAATGAGCAGTTCTTC.

This clonotype appeared many times. The chain is built from TRBV28 and TRBJ2-2; D is perhaps TRBD2 (5 bases). Germline V CDR1 and CDR2: MDHEN, SYDVKM. CDR3 size: 14 residues. Trimming stripped 5 bases from V and 2 bases from J, with 9 bases between. The CDR3 DNA reads as TGTGCCAGCAGTCAGGACTTTAACACCGGGGAGCTGTTTTTT. Protein product: CASSQDFNTGELFF.

The chain joins TRBV29-1 to TRBJ1-2; D is unclear. V was pared by 4 bases and J by 5 bases, with 20 bases between. The CDR3 is made up of 15 amino acids. CDR1 is SQVTM, CDR2 ANQGSEA, per germline. CDR3 bases: TGCAGCGTTGTTTCCTCGGACCGGGAAGGGTATGGCTACACCTTC. Its translation: CSVVSSDREGYGYTF.

The V call is TRBV5-1, the J call TRBJ1-1; D remains ambiguous. With 4 bases removed from V and 13 bases from J, the gap between germline ends came to 26 bases. This CDR3 contains 15 residues. Germline V lookup: CDR1 SGHRS, CDR2 YFSETQ. CDR3 region: CASSRGGLEVFSIFF. CDR3 nucleotides: TGCGCCAGCAGCAGAGGAGGGCTTGAAGTGTTTAGTATTTTCTTT.

To note about this clonotype: A read error may be the cause here, since a much bigger clone is one base away. V gene TRBV28 combines with J gene TRBJ1-1; a possible D gene is TRBD1 (6 bases). From germline, CDR1 is MDHEN and CDR2 SYDVKM. There are 15 residues in the CDR3. The DNA for the CDR3 is TGTGCCAGCTCACCAAATCAGGGGACTAACACTGAAGCTTCCTTT. Protein: CASSPNQGTNTEASF.

In its sample, this clonotype was seen many times. The chain combines TRBV3-1 with TRBJ2-1, with D maybe TRBD1 (6 bases). This CDR3 has 14 residues. Germline values: CDR1 LGHDT, CDR2 YNNKEL (reference sequence). The V end lost 3 bases, the J end lost 5 bases, and 11 bases lay between the germline ends. CDR3 loop: CASSQGAANNEQFF. CDR3 in DNA: TGTGCCAGCAGCCAGGGGGCGGCAAACAATGAGCAGTTCTTC.

In this sample, this clonotype turned up many times. This chain joins TRBV7-2 and TRBJ2-1; the match to TRBD2 covers 12 bases. Germline lookup yields CDR1 SGHTA and CDR2 FQGNSA. The CDR3 has 15 amino acids. After removal of 2 bases from V and 6 bases from J, the junction contained 2 bases not matched to a gene. The CDR3 DNA reads TGTGCCAGCAGCTTATCTAGCGGGAGGGCCAATGAGCAGTTCTTC. It is translated as CASSLSSGRANEQFF.

There are a few counts of this clonotype. The CDR3, as DNA: TGCGCCAGCAGGACCGTACACAATGAGCAGTTCTTC. It is translated as CASRTVHNEQFF. V gene TRBV10-2 combines with J gene TRBJ2-1, with D uncertain. The CDR3 sequence is 12 residues long. Germline CDR1 is WSHSY and CDR2 is SAAADI. Trimming removed 6 bases at V and 5 bases at J, with 8 bases between.

This chain connects TRBV6-4 to TRBJ1-1; D not resolved. Looked up from germline, CDR1 is MRHNA and CDR2 is SNTAGT. V dropped 5 bases and J dropped 5 bases, with 15 bases sitting between them. This CDR3 is 14 amino acids long. The chain's CDR3 is CASSYFISRTEAFF. The CDR3 nucleotides are TGTGCCAGCAGTTACTTCATTTCGCGGACTGAAGCTTTCTTT.

The CDR3 here is CATVRDRGTEAFF. The DNA for the CDR3 is TGTGCCACCGTTCGGGACAGGGGCACTGAAGCTTTCTTT. The chain employs TRBV10-3 and TRBJ1-1, with 10 bases fitting TRBD1. The V gene's germline CDR1 is ENHRY and CDR2 SYGVKD. The CDR3 extends over 13 amino acids. After removal of 10 bases from V and 4 bases from J, the junction contained 6 bases not matched to a gene.

This clonotype was found many times. The chain carries TRBV5-1 and TRBJ1-1; D may be TRBD1 (5 bases). The CDR3 contains 14 residues. Germline CDR1 and CDR2: SGHRS and YFSETQ. Trimming shortened V by 0 bases and J by 5 bases, and 11 bases separated the two germline ends. The DNA for the CDR3 is TGCGCCAGCAGCTTGGATGGGGGACCTACTGAAGCTTTCTTT. Translation gives CASSLDGGPTEAFF.

This chain connects TRBV3-1 to TRBJ1-2; D is unresolved. The CDR3 has 15 residues. V lost 1 base, J lost 4 bases, and 13 bases lay in between. Germline V CDR1 and CDR2: LGHDT, YNNKEL (reference sequence). The CDR3 loop reads CASSQVGLGAYGYTF. Written as DNA, the CDR3 is TGTGCCAGCAGCCAAGTGGGTTTAGGAGCCTATGGCTACACCTTC. The variable domain in full, completed from reference TRBV3-1 and TRBJ1-2, reads DTAVSQTPKYLVTQMGNDKSIKCEQNLGHDTMYWYKQDSKKFLKIMFSYNNKELIINETVPNRFSPKSPDKAHLNLHINSLELGDSAVYFCASSQVGLGAYGYTFGSGTRLTVV.

The rearrangement joins TRBV7-2 to TRBJ1-6; D is undetermined. The CDR3 consists of 13 residues. Germline V gene data show CDR1 as SGHTA and CDR2 as FQGNSA. V was clipped by 1 base and J by 7 bases, with 5 bases between them. CDR3 DNA sequence: TGTGCCAGCAGCTTAGATCAGAATTCACCCCTCCACTTT. It translates to CASSLDQNSPLHF. Full variable domain (missing parts from reference TRBV7-2 and TRBJ1-6): GAGVSQSPSNKVTEKGKDVELRCDPISGHTALYWYRQSLGQGLEFLIYFQGNSAPDKSGLPSDRFSAERTGGSVSTLTIQRTQQEDSAVYLCASSLDQNSPLHFGNGTRLTVT.